Following are 14 T cell receptor beta chains from one sample sequenced in a study of post-analysis software for immune sequencing data. Study-wide findings and caveats: Five TRBV segments (TRBV5-6, TRBV5-1 and TRBV20-1 among them) occurred more frequently in patients than in controls.

What these receptors recognize is not known. Unique molecular identifiers had been added to the TCR beta cDNA libraries. TCRdb redid the calling of the PCR reads with MiXCR, one entry per CDR3 protein. The repertoire consists of roughly 180,000 distinct CDR3 sequences, with 30% occurring once and the leading ten covering roughly 1.6%. The material sequenced was blood. All receptors derive from a girl aged 10 to 17 with multiple sclerosis.

This chain connects TRBV5-1 to TRBJ2-7; 9 nucleotides match TRBD2. The CDR3 has 15 residues. The ends lost 3 bases at V and 6 bases at J; junction bases unmatched: 10. Germline CDR1 SGHRS, CDR2 YFSETQ. CDR3 in amino acids: CASSSISGRKGEQYF. The CDR3 nucleotides read TGCGCCAGCAGCTCTATTAGCGGGAGAAAGGGCGAGCAGTACTTC.

A few counts support this clonotype. The gene calls are TRBV28 and TRBJ2-7; TRBD1 matches 8 bases. The germline gives CDR1 MDHEN, CDR2 SYDVKM. Trimming took 6 bases from V and 4 from J; bases not matched to a gene: 8. The CDR3 extends over 14 amino acids. CDR3 sequence (DNA): TGTGCCAGCAGCCAGACAGGGGAAGTTTACGAGCAGTACTTC. Translation gives CASSQTGEVYEQYF.

There are a few counts of this clonotype. The chain links TRBV12-3 or TRBV12-4 to TRBJ2-1; 9 bases align to TRBD2. V lost 1 base, J lost 8 bases, and 3 bases stayed unmatched. This CDR3 has 14 amino acids. In nucleotides, the CDR3 is TGTGCCAGCAGTTTAGGACTAGCGGCCGATGAGCAGTTCTTC. Its protein is CASSLGLAADEQFF.

The sample holds one count of this clonotype. A read error may account for a junction end that differs from germline. The rearrangement joins TRBV2 to TRBJ2-7; 11 bases map to TRBD2. The CDR3 is 14 residues long. The V gene's germline CDR1 is SNHLY and CDR2 FYNNEI. The CDR3: CAGSYSGRDDEQYF. CDR3 coding DNA: TGTGCCGGCAGTTATAGCGGGAGGGACGACGAGCAGTACTTC.

This clonotype was found many times. This chain connects TRBV7-2 to TRBJ2-1, with D possibly matching TRBD2 (5 bases). Per the germline V gene, CDR1 is SGHTA and CDR2 is FQGNSA. Trimming took 1 base from V and 9 from J, leaving 7 bases between them. The CDR3 runs to 12 residues. CDR3 sequence: CASSLGGFEQFF. DNA for the CDR3: TGTGCCAGCAGCTTAGGAGGGTTTGAGCAGTTCTTC.

This clonotype was observed many times. This chain connects TRBV9 to TRBJ2-1, with TRBD1 matching over 7 bases. Losses at the gene ends were 0 bases for V and 6 bases for J; bases not matched to a gene: 3. This CDR3 spans 14 amino acids. Germline-derived CDR1 and CDR2 are SGDLS and YYNGEE. CDR3 DNA: TGTGCCAGCAGCGTAGGGGACAGCATCAATGAGCAGTTCTTC. This gives the protein CASSVGDSINEQFF.

The chain has TRBV28 and TRBJ1-2; tentatively, D is TRBD1 (5 bases). CDR1 is MDHEN and CDR2 is SYDVKM in the germline V gene. The CDR3 extends over 15 amino acids. Trimming stripped 1 base from V and 5 bases from J, with 14 bases between. The DNA for the CDR3 is TGTGCCAGCAGTTTATCGTCTTGGGGGAATTATGGCTACACCTTC. Protein sequence: CASSLSSWGNYGYTF.

The chain employs TRBV5-1 and TRBJ2-3, with 7 bases matching TRBD2. The junction had 8 bases not matched to a gene; V was cut back by 4 bases and J by 3 bases. Germline V gene sequence: CDR1 SGHRS, CDR2 YFSETQ. The CDR3 is made up of 15 amino acids. The CDR3 DNA is TGCGCCAGCAGCGCGGGCGGGAGAAGTACAGATACGCAGTATTTT. It yields the protein CASSAGGRSTDTQYF. Looking up the rest from reference TRBV5-1 and TRBJ2-3 gives the full variable domain: KAGVTQTPRYLIKTRGQQVTLSCSPISGHRSVSWYQQTPGQGLQFLFEYFSETQRNKGNFPGRFSGRQFSNSRSEMNVSTLELGDSALYLCASSAGGRSTDTQYFGPGTRLTVL.

This clonotype showed up many times. J is TRBJ1-1 and V is TRBV29-1; no firm D call. From germline, CDR1 is SQVTM and CDR2 ANQGSEA. This CDR3 contains 10 residues. Trimming removed 7 bases from V and 11 bases from J, with 14 bases in between. CDR3 region: CSAHAGWAFF. CDR3 nucleotides: TGCAGCGCCCATGCGGGTTGGGCTTTCTTT.

The CDR3 region is CASSLSLSGARDEQYF. The CDR3 DNA reads as TGTGCCAGCAGCTTATCCCTATCAGGGGCTAGGGACGAGCAGTACTTC. This sequence joins TRBV13 and TRBJ2-7; maybe TRBD1 (6 bases). Germline loops: CDR1 PRHDT, CDR2 FYEKMQ (reference sequence). The CDR3 sequence is 16 residues long. V lost 2 bases to trimming and J lost 5 bases, with 19 bases between them.

There are many counts of this clonotype. The rearrangement links TRBV6-6 to TRBJ2-3, with D possibly being TRBD2 (6 bases). V was trimmed by 10 bases and J by 0 bases, leaving 17 bases between them. The CDR3 length is 15 residues. The germline CDR1 and CDR2 sequences are MNHNY and SVGAGI (reference sequence). As DNA, the CDR3 is TGTGCCACCGCGGGGCGCAGGGCTAGCACAGATACGCAGTATTTT. Amino acids: CATAGRRASTDTQYF.

This clonotype was counted at least ten times. This chain uses TRBV28 with TRBJ2-3; D gene uncertain. Trimming shortened V by 8 bases and J by 4 bases, and 7 bases separated the two germline ends. The CDR3 loop spans 11 amino acids. The germline gives CDR1 MDHEN, CDR2 SYDVKM. The DNA for the CDR3 is TGTGCCAGCCCCAGTGCAGATACGCAGTATTTT. Its protein product is CASPSADTQYF. Variable domain in full (rest from reference TRBV28 and TRBJ2-3): DVKVTQSSRYLVKRTGEKVFLECVQDMDHENMFWYRQDPGLGLRLIYFSYDVKMKEKGDIPEGYSVSREKKERFSLILESASTNQTSMYLCASPSADTQYFGPGTRLTVL.

The J gene is TRBJ2-5, the V gene TRBV21-1; the table's D call, TRBD2, was not checked against the DNA. TRBV21-1 is shown as a pseudogene. This CDR3 is built from 17 residues. In nucleotides, the CDR3 is TGTGCCGGCAGCAAAGTTGCTAGCGGGAGGATCCAAGAGACCCAGTACTTC. Translation gives CAGSKVASGRIQETQYF.

This clonotype came up a few times. The rearrangement uses TRBV5-4 and TRBJ2-2; perhaps TRBD2 as D (6 bases). V dropped 2 bases and J dropped 2 bases, with 10 bases sitting between them. This CDR3 is 15 amino acids long. Germline V gene sequence: CDR1 SGHNT, CDR2 YYREEE (reference sequence). CDR3 nucleotides: TGTGCCAGCAGCTTAGCCGGGGGAAACACCGGGGAGCTGTTTTTT. Encoded protein: CASSLAGGNTGELFF.